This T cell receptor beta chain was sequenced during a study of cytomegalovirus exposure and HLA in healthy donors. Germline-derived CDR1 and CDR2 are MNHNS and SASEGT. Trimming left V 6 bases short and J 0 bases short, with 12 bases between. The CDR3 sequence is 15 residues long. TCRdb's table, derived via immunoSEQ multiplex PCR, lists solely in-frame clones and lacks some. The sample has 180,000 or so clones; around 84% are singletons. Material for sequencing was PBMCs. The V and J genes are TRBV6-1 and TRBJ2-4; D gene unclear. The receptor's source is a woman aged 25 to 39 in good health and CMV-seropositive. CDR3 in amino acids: CASSLSVLAKNIQYF. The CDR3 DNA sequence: TGTGCCAGCAGCCTCAGCGTCCTAGCCAAAAACATTCAGTACTTC.